A selection of T cell receptor beta chains follows, all from one sample in a study of early T cells in non-severe SARS-CoV-2 infection. MiXCR, run by TCRdb on the 5' RACE reads, gives a single entry per CDR3 protein. The table shows some 50,000 distinct CDR3 sequences, with 5% to 5.5% occurring only once. This specimen consisted of whole blood, obtained at baseline. These receptors all stem from an adult who was a healthcare worker with PCR-confirmed SARS-CoV-2 infection or an uninfected control (not recorded which). The conserved cysteine and the conserved F or W are not part of the CDR3 here. Size is stated for part of the rows, as once, few or many counts, or as a class when the clone is expanded.

many	TRBV11-2	TRBJ1-1	ASSPGGTMNTEAF
.	TRBV7-3	TRBJ2-2	ASSPTHSGRGAGELF
many	TRBV19	TRBJ2-7	ATGNNRVILD
many	TRBV6-5	TRBJ1-1	ASSGATGQYTEAF
many	TRBV3-1	TRBJ2-2	ASSGRDRSTGELF
many	TRBV27	TRBJ1-5	ASSPTQVIKPQH
many	TRBV20-1	TRBJ2-7	SVDAGTAYEQY
many	TRBV29-1	TRBJ2-3	SVAREDTQY
many	TRBV7-9	TRBJ2-2	ASSLATAGTGELF
few	TRBV6-2/TRBV6-3	TRBJ2-3	ASSYEDTQY
.	TRBV6-1	TRBJ2-3	ASSESPSSGTRNTQY
many	TRBV28	TRBJ2-1	ASSLPRLAGNYNEQF
many	TRBV4-1	TRBJ1-5	ASSRGGLVISNQPQH
many	TRBV20-1	TRBJ2-6	SAYAGSGANVLT
.	TRBV12-5	TRBJ1-1	ASSRLDTEAF
few	TRBV20-1	TRBJ2-1	SARGLAGHNEQF
many	TRBV19	TRBJ2-5	ASSIAPGQGGETQY
many	TRBV28	TRBJ2-7	ASSLGNSVDEQY
many	TRBV29-1	TRBJ2-7	SVEYSYEQY
many	TRBV20-1	TRBJ2-5	SAVVGSAQETQY
few	TRBV4-1	TRBJ2-1	ASSQGLQGANEQF
many	TRBV27	TRBJ1-1	ASSPVGVATEAF
many	TRBV27	TRBJ2-3	ASTSDRWHSTQY
.	TRBV11-2	TRBJ2-5	ASTPGTPQETQY
few	TRBV29-1	TRBJ2-4	SVAETAKNIQY
.	TRBV6-5	TRBJ1-3	ASSSGAEENTIY
many	TRBV7-6	TRBJ2-7	ASSFGPRGLYSYEQY
.	TRBV12-3/TRBV12-4	TRBJ2-2	ASIFSGNTGELF
.	TRBV24-1	TRBJ2-1	ATSDIGTYNEQF
many	TRBV10-2	TRBJ2-2	ASSLGRLRELF
many	TRBV2	TRBJ2-7	ASSEASQSHEQY
many	TRBV20-1	TRBJ1-5	SARPRDTQRQPQH
few	TRBV6-1	TRBJ1-1	ASKRQPNTEAF
few	TRBV19	TRBJ2-3	ASGTLTDTQY
.	TRBV12-3/TRBV12-4	TRBJ1-5	ASSWQGGQPQH
many	TRBV7-2	TRBJ2-5	ASSLARETQY
many	TRBV29-1	TRBJ2-2	SVLERGKNTGELF
many	TRBV10-1	TRBJ2-2	ASTSVNTGELF
many	TRBV6-1	TRBJ2-6	ASSDEYRANSGANVLT
many	TRBV7-6	TRBJ2-1	ASSLFSGLPNNEQF
.	TRBV12-3/TRBV12-4	TRBJ2-3	ASTRPGTDTQY
many	TRBV18	TRBJ2-2	ASSPGLGTGELF
many	TRBV11-3	TRBJ2-2	ASSLSGDTGELF
many	TRBV20-1	TRBJ2-5	SGQGLGRETQY
medium-sized	TRBV5-1	TRBJ2-1	ASSLGSTNNEQF
many	TRBV20-1	TRBJ2-1	SARRTASYEQF
few	TRBV7-9	TRBJ2-2	APSRGSGELF
few	TRBV16	TRBJ1-5	ASSQNRESNQPQH
few	TRBV19	TRBJ2-2	ASNRGTSGRVSGTGELF
many	TRBV7-6	TRBJ2-1	ASSLKGGEQF
few	TRBV20-1	TRBJ2-1	SAPTSGRQF
.	TRBV20-1	TRBJ1-1	SARDRGQSEAF
few	TRBV9	TRBJ1-4	ASSVFSDTNEKLF
many	TRBV7-8	TRBJ2-3	ASSLTSGRPDTQY
many	TRBV5-5	TRBJ2-1	ASSRGPAVTISYNEQF
.	TRBV29-1	TRBJ1-2	SAGTQLYGYT
.	TRBV28	TRBJ1-1	ASSLVNTEAF